This TCR beta chain was recovered during a study of regulatory T cells in long-lasting Graves disease. Building the TCR beta libraries relied on iRepertoire HTBI primers, and CDR3 regions underwent Arm-PCR. TCRdb re-called the multiplex PCR reads through MiXCR, storing one row per CDR3 protein. The data contain about 300,000 distinct CDR3 sequences, over 15% of them singletons. Time point given: newly diagnosed GD, antithyroid drugs for less than 3 months. PBMCs provided the RNA from which the TCR library was made. General observations from the study: For persistent Graves' patients, TCR diversity was lower than for newly diagnosed ones. Whereas new patients shared about a thousand public clonotypes, persistent patients shared more, at 2,500 to 3,500. Peripheral blood alone, not thyroid tissue, underwent study.

The table lists this clonotype with many counts. Its matching antigen is unknown. This specimen was peripheral blood mononuclear cells (PBMCs), taken at new diagnosis, from a patient treated with antithyroid drugs. The origin of this receptor is a female donor with Graves disease.

This CDR3 is CASNLPGTEAFF. Here the CDR3 DNA reads TGTGCCAGCAACCTTCCAGGGACTGAAGCTTTCTTT. The chain couples TRBV6-2 or TRBV6-3 to TRBJ1-1, with D possibly matching TRBD1 (5 bases). Trimming stripped 7 bases from V and 5 bases from J, with 11 bases between. Per germline, CDR1 MNHEY and CDR2 SVGEGT. The CDR3 sequence is 12 residues long.